The 20 T cell receptor beta chains in this list originate from one sample, sequenced in a study of shared clonotypes between healthy human individuals. Terminally differentiated effector memory CD45RA+ cells were excluded by CCR7 positive selection of CD45RO-negative cells. TCRdb's table, derived via immunoSEQ multiplex PCR, lists solely in-frame clones and lacks some. The sample has 2 million to 2.5 million clones; about 95% are singletons. The sequenced sample was naive CD8+ T cells sorted from blood. These TCRs come from a man between 18 and 29 years old in good health.

For this clone: The sample carries other DNA sequences with the same CDR3. V is TRBV27 and J is TRBJ2-7, with 9 bases fitting TRBD2. Germline V CDR1 and CDR2: MNHEY, SMNVEV (reference sequence). The CDR3 is made up of 14 amino acids. The junction had 3 bases not matched to a gene; V was cut back by 5 bases and J by 1 base. CDR3 loop: CASSPGLASYEQYF. In nucleotides, the CDR3 is TGTGCCAGCAGTCCGGGACTAGCTTCCTACGAGCAGTACTTC.

This sequence joins TRBV20-1 and TRBJ1-4; D is unresolved. Germline CDR1 DFQATT, CDR2 SNEGSKA (reference sequence). The germline V and J ends were trimmed by 7 bases and 6 bases, with 9 bases remaining between them. This CDR3 spans 11 amino acids. In DNA, the CDR3 is TGCAGTGGGCTAACGGATGAAAAACTGTTTTTT. Translation: CSGLTDEKLFF.

The V gene is TRBV28, the J gene TRBJ1-1, with TRBD1 matching 9 bases. Germline values: CDR1 MDHEN, CDR2 SYDVKM. CDR3 length: 15 amino acids. V shed 4 bases, J shed 7 bases, and the junction held 10 bases outside the gene matches. As DNA, the CDR3 is TGTGCCAGCAGTTACATTTCTACGGGACAGGGTGAAGCTTTCTTT. As protein: CASSYISTGQGEAFF.

The chain carries TRBV13 and TRBJ2-1; D is undetermined. Germline V lookup: CDR1 PRHDT, CDR2 FYEKMQ (reference sequence). V was trimmed by 8 bases and J by 1 base, leaving 6 bases between them. This CDR3 comprises 12 residues. The CDR3 DNA reads as TGTGCCAGCGGGCCTTCCTACAATGAGCAGTTCTTC. This gives the protein CASGPSYNEQFF.

For this clone: The sample carries other DNA sequences with the same CDR3. The chain combines TRBV7-8 with TRBJ2-1; D gene uncertain. The CDR3 loop spans 12 amino acids. Germline V gene sequence: CDR1 SGHVS, CDR2 FQNEAQ. V lost 0 bases to trimming and J lost 3 bases, with 0 bases between them. The chain's CDR3 is CASSLAYNEQFF. DNA of the CDR3: TGTGCCAGCAGCTTAGCCTACAATGAGCAGTTCTTC.

This clone was detected only once. The J gene is TRBJ2-3, the V gene TRBV10-3, with TRBD1 identical over 7 bases. Per germline, CDR1 ENHRY and CDR2 SYGVKD. This CDR3 contains 16 residues. After removal of 2 bases from V and 0 bases from J, the junction contained 5 bases not matched to a gene. The CDR3 sequence is CAISEPDRTSTDTQYF. CDR3 DNA sequence: TGTGCCATCAGTGAGCCGGACAGGACCAGCACAGATACGCAGTATTTT.

The J gene is TRBJ2-2, the V gene TRBV19; the match to TRBD2 covers 9 bases. CDR1 is LNHDA and CDR2 is SQIVND in the germline V gene (reference sequence). V shed 3 bases, J shed 7 bases, and the junction held 6 bases outside the gene matches. CDR3 size: 15 residues. CDR3 bases: TGTGCCAGTAGTATGGCGGGAGGGCCCGTCGGGGAGCTGTTTTTT. The encoded protein is CASSMAGGPVGELFF.

The chain carries TRBV5-1 and TRBJ1-2; D may be TRBD1 (5 bases). Germline lookup yields CDR1 SGHRS and CDR2 YFSETQ. The CDR3 loop spans 12 amino acids. Trimming removed 3 bases at V and 8 bases at J, with 11 bases between. CDR3 sequence (DNA): TGCGCCAGCAGCTCGGGGCCGGCCGGCTACACCTTC. This gives the protein CASSSGPAGYTF.

A single count supports this clone. V usage is TRBV27 and J usage is TRBJ2-1; D unresolved. V shed 3 bases and J shed 6 bases, with 9 bases lying between them. Germline CDR1 MNHEY, CDR2 SMNVEV (reference sequence). This CDR3 comprises 13 residues. For the CDR3, the DNA is TGTGCCAGCAGTTTCTCCTCGCTCAATGAGCAGTTCTTC. The encoded protein is CASSFSSLNEQFF.

CDR3 loop: CASSHPGRDPNTEAFF. The CDR3 region has the DNA TGTGCCAGCAGCCACCCGGGGAGGGATCCGAACACTGAAGCTTTCTTT. The chain has TRBV7-9 and TRBJ1-1; D remains unclear. This CDR3 spans 16 amino acids. Germline V gives CDR1 SEHNR, CDR2 FQNEAQ (reference sequence). V lost 5 bases to trimming and J lost 1 base, with 17 bases between them. Filled out from reference TRBV7-9 and TRBJ1-1, the complete variable domain reads DTGVSQNPRHKITKRGQNVTFRCDPISEHNRLYWYRQTLGQGPEFLTYFQNEAQLEKSRLLSDRFSAERPKGSFSTLEIQRTEQGDSAMYLCASSHPGRDPNTEAFFGQGTRLTVV.

The genes are TRBV6-1 and TRBJ2-2; 10 bases agree with TRBD2. Germline CDR1 MNHNS, CDR2 SASEGT. CDR3 length: 17 amino acids. V dropped 3 bases and J dropped 4; count of bases not matched to a gene: 8. CDR3 amino acids: CASSDLPGLAPTGELFF. CDR3 nucleotides: TGTGCCAGCAGTGACTTGCCGGGACTAGCGCCCACCGGGGAGCTGTTTTTT.

This sequence joins TRBV7-7 and TRBJ2-5; D remains ambiguous. The germline V gene has CDR1 SSHAT and CDR2 FNYEAQ (reference sequence). The CDR3 has 12 residues. V was clipped by 8 bases and J by 5 bases, with 12 bases between them. CDR3 in DNA: TGTGCCAGCTCAACCCTCGGGGAGACCCAGTACTTC. Protein: CASSTLGETQYF.

A word on this clone: One junction end does not reproduce the germline sequence, and a read error may be involved. The chain carries TRBV7-7 and TRBJ2-3; D gene uncertain. The germline V gene has CDR1 SSHAT and CDR2 FNYEAQ (reference sequence). The CDR3 sequence is 15 residues long. DNA of the CDR3: TGTGCTAGCAGCTTAGAGTTTTCCCGCACAGATACGCAGTATTTT. Translation gives CASSLEFSRTDTQYF.

The V gene is TRBV5-1, the J gene TRBJ2-1; D gene uncertain. Trimming took 4 bases from V and 8 from J, leaving 19 bases between them. There are 15 residues in the CDR3. Germline CDR1 and CDR2: SGHRS and YFSETQ. CDR3 protein: CASSPSRIRIYEQFF. CDR3 coding DNA: TGCGCCAGCAGCCCAAGCCGCATTAGGATTTATGAGCAGTTCTTC.

Of note for this clone: This sample includes further DNA sequences coding for the same CDR3. This chain joins TRBV19 and TRBJ2-7, with D unclear. The CDR3 spans 13 residues. Trimming removed 3 bases at V and 4 bases at J, with 10 bases between. Germline V gene lookup returns CDR1 LNHDA and CDR2 SQIVND (reference sequence). CDR3: CASSITESYEQYF. The CDR3 DNA reads TGTGCCAGTAGTATCACAGAATCGTACGAGCAGTACTTC. Filled out from reference TRBV19 and TRBJ2-7, the complete variable domain reads DGGITQSPKYLFRKEGQNVTLSCEQNLNHDAMYWYRQDPGQGLRLIYYSQIVNDFQKGDIAEGYSVSREKKESFPLTVTSAQKNPTAFYLCASSITESYEQYFGPGTRLTVT.

The J gene is TRBJ2-5, the V gene TRBV5-4; D gene ambiguous. The V gene's germline CDR1 is SGHNT and CDR2 YYREEE (reference sequence). The CDR3 is 15 amino acids. Trimming removed 2 bases from V and 5 bases from J, with 16 bases in between. CDR3 nucleotides: TGTGCCAGCAGCTTAGGGTGGAGTTCCGGGGAGACCCAGTACTTC. It codes for CASSLGWSSGETQYF.

This clone was recorded only once. The chain has TRBV9 and TRBJ2-1, with 12 bases lining up with TRBD2. Per the germline V gene, CDR1 is SGDLS and CDR2 is YYNGEE. The CDR3 length is 17 residues. V dropped 4 bases and J dropped 9; count of bases not matched to a gene: 14. The CDR3 nucleotides read TGTGCCAGCAGCCCCCGACTAGCGGGAGTCCGGGACGCTGAGCAGTTCTTC. Its protein is CASSPRLAGVRDAEQFF.

V usage is TRBV2 and J usage is TRBJ2-2; 10 nucleotides match TRBD2. Per germline, CDR1 SNHLY and CDR2 FYNNEI. V lost 7 bases to trimming and J lost 8 bases; unmatched junction nucleotides: 7. The CDR3 totals 14 residues. CDR3 loop: CASTASGSMGELFF. In DNA, the CDR3 is TGTGCCAGCACGGCTAGCGGGAGCATGGGGGAGCTGTTTTTT.

The J gene is TRBJ1-1, the V gene TRBV5-4, with 7 bases lining up with TRBD1. This CDR3 contains 14 residues. Germline V gene lookup returns CDR1 SGHNT and CDR2 YYREEE (reference sequence). V lost 1 base to trimming and J lost 4 bases; unmatched junction nucleotides: 4. DNA of the CDR3: TGTGCCAGCAGCTTGCAGGGGGTCATCACTGAAGCTTTCTTT. Translation: CASSLQGVITEAFF.

This chain uses TRBV6-5 with TRBJ2-1; tentative D call: TRBD1 (5 bases). The V and J ends lost 6 bases and 0 bases respectively, with 12 bases between them. CDR3 length: 15 residues. CDR1 is MNHEY, CDR2 SVGAGI, per germline. CDR3 sequence: CASSQGFSSYNEQFF. The CDR3 DNA reads as TGTGCCAGCAGCCAGGGCTTTAGCTCCTACAATGAGCAGTTCTTC.